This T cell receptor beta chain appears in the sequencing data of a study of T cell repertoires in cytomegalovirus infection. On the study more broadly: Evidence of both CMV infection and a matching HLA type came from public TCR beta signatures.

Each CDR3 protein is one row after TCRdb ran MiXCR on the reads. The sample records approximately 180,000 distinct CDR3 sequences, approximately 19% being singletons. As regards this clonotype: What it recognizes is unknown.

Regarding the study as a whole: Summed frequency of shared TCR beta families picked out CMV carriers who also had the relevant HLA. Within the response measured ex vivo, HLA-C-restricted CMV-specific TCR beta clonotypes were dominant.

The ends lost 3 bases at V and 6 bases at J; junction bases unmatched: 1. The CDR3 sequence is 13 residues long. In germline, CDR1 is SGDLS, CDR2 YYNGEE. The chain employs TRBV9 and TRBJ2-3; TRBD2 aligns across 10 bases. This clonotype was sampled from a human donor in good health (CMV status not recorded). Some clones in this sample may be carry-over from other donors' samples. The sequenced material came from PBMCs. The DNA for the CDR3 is TGTGCCAGCAGCGAGGGACTAGCGGATACGCAGTATTTT. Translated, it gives CASSEGLADTQYF.